The table lists the clone carrying this T cell receptor (beta chain) with a few counts. Its antigen is undetermined. The source of the sample is a study of identical twins. Study-wide findings and caveats: Zero-insertion analyses could be partly confounded by invariant MAIT and iNKT cells.

TCRdb used MiXCR to reprocess the 5' RACE reads, holding one entry per CDR3 protein. The table lists 500,000 to 600,000 distinct CDR3 sequences, roughly a fifth of them singletons. Trimming took 4 bases from V and 6 from J, leaving 9 bases between them. CDR1 SGHVS and CDR2 FNYEAQ come from the germline V gene. This CDR3 is 12 amino acids long. In addition, the sample was reused for a study of T cells expressing NK-cell markers. That work adds: HCMV seropositivity marked most of the eight sequenced donors; one was seronegative. In about six donors, dominant NKG2C+ clonotypes were roughly 1.0-8% of CD8+ T cells.

This TCR was recovered from a woman under 30 in good health. The sequenced material came from CD4+ T cells sorted from blood. The chain carries TRBV7-6 and TRBJ1-1; perhaps TRBD1 as D (5 bases). The CDR3 coding sequence is TGTGCCAGCAGCTCGGGGACCGCTGAAGCTTTCTTT. It is translated as CASSSGTAEAFF.